This T cell receptor beta chain was obtained from a study of T cells after somatic rescue of genetic block. Libraries were prepared by immunoSEQ multiplex PCR; TCRdb keeps only in-frame clonotypes and omits some of them. The data contain 95,000 to 120,000 clones, about 89% of them singletons. Germline loops: CDR1 LNHDA, CDR2 SQIVND (reference sequence). The V gene lost 5 bases and the J gene lost 6 bases, with 16 bases spanning the gap. The CDR3 totals 14 residues. The rearrangement uses TRBV19 and TRBJ1-1, with no clear D. The sequence was collected from a young woman. The specimen sequenced was peripheral blood mononuclear cells (PBMCs). For the CDR3, the DNA is TGTGCCAGTAGTCCCCCTGGGAGGGCCCCTGAAGCTTTCTTT. It is translated as CASSPPGRAPEAFF. The full variable domain, with the rest looked up from reference TRBV19 and TRBJ1-1, is DGGITQSPKYLFRKEGQNVTLSCEQNLNHDAMYWYRQDPGQGLRLIYYSQIVNDFQKGDIAEGYSVSREKKESFPLTVTSAQKNPTAFYLCASSPPGRAPEAFFGQGTRLTVV.